This T cell receptor (beta chain) appears in the sequencing data of a study of control samples from healthy donors and cancer patients. The V end lost 0 bases, the J end lost 8 bases, and 11 bases lay between the germline ends. The CDR3 covers 14 residues. Per the germline V gene, CDR1 is SGHTA and CDR2 is FQGTGA. Assay: immunoSEQ multiplex PCR; the TCRdb copy retains only in-frame clones and omits some. The top ten clones hold around 8.7% of a sample with 100,000 to 150,000 clones, roughly 84% of them seen once. This receptor was obtained from a man aged 40-55 years in good health. The sequenced sample was blood. This chain connects TRBV7-3 to TRBJ1-3, with unresolved D. The DNA for the CDR3 is TGTGCCAGCAGCTTAACCGGACCGCCCGACACCATATATTTT. Amino acid sequence: CASSLTGPPDTIYF.